The clone carrying this TCR beta chain has more than one count but fewer than ten. Its antigen remains unknown. TCRdb redid the calling of the 5' RACE reads with MiXCR, one entry per CDR3 protein. Of approximately 300,000 distinct CDR3 sequences in the sample, approximately 19% were seen once. CDR3 length: 15 amino acids. The V and J ends lost 3 bases and 5 bases respectively, with 16 bases between them. This sample was included in a study of T-cell memory formation after mild COVID-19. Broader study findings: Clones contracting across day 15 to 85 had a balanced CD4/CD8 profile; later expanding clones leaned CD4+.

Sequenced material: PBMCs or a T cell subset sorted from them (not recorded which). This clonotype was obtained from a man between 18 and 29 years old who had mild COVID-19 (a few samples of this study predate the infection). Cell type and time point are not known. The chain has TRBV12-3 or TRBV12-4 and TRBJ1-1; tentative D call: TRBD1 (6 bases). The CDR3 bases are TGTGCCAGCAGTTTCAATAGGGGGGCGGGAACTGAAGCTTTCTTT. Protein: CASSFNRGAGTEAFF.